The 20 T cell receptor beta chains reported below all come from one sample, sequenced in a study of CD8 T cells in cerebrospinal fluid in Alzheimer's disease (dated by TCRdb to about 2020). Library preparation used 10x single-cell sequencing. Sequencing was performed on a NextSeq 550. Each entry corresponds to one CDR3 protein sequence from reads that TCRdb reprocessed, and DNA is not given. The sample's clone listing holds roughly 1,200 distinct CDR3 sequences. The ten largest clones add up to approximately 8% of the sample. Material for sequencing was cerebrospinal fluid. These receptors came from a human donor with Alzheimer's disease.

Its frequency marks this clonotype as medium-sized. V gene TRBV6-1 combines with J gene TRBJ1-2. This CDR3 is built from 13 residues. Germline CDR1 reads MNHNS; CDR2 reads SASEGT. The CDR3 reads CASSDYTPYGYTF.

This clonotype is large by frequency. V gene TRBV27 combines with J gene TRBJ2-7; TCRdb names TRBD1, which stays unverified in the absence of DNA. The CDR3 sequence is 12 residues long. CDR1 and CDR2 (germline): MNHEY, SMNVEV (reference sequence). The CDR3 region is CASSGGIYEQYF.

By frequency, this clonotype registers medium-sized (0.01 to 0.1%). The chain carries TRBV5-1 and TRBJ2-1; the D call from TCRdb, TRBD1, cannot be confirmed without DNA. CDR3 size: 15 residues. Germline CDR1 SGHRS, CDR2 YFSETQ. This CDR3 is CASSLGQVSYNEQFF.

Considering frequency, this clonotype is large. The rearrangement joins TRBV10-3 to TRBJ2-1. The CDR3 has 14 amino acids. Looked up from germline, CDR1 is ENHRY and CDR2 is SYGVKD. The CDR3 loop is CAIGRQLLYNEQFF.

This clonotype is called large based on its frequency. The chain carries TRBV15 and TRBJ2-5; TCRdb picks TRBD1, but there is no DNA to check that call. Germline CDR1 LNHNV, CDR2 YYDKDF (reference sequence). The CDR3 is 15 residues long. The CDR3 spells CATSRKQGFLQTQYF. The variable domain in full, with the rest retrieved from reference TRBV15 and TRBJ2-5, is DAMVIQNPRYQVTQFGKPVTLSCSQTLNHNVMYWYQQKSSQAPKLLFHYYDKDFNNEADTPDNFQSRRPNTSFCFLDIRSPGLGDTAMYLCATSRKQGFLQTQYFGPGTRLLVL.

By frequency, this clonotype registers large. V gene TRBV4-2 combines with J gene TRBJ2-7; TCRdb lists TRBD1, though no DNA is available to test this call. The germline gives CDR1 LGHNA, CDR2 YNFKEQ. The CDR3 extends over 14 amino acids. CDR3: CASSQATGNYEQYF.

This clonotype shows up as medium-sized (0.01 to 0.1%) by frequency. CDR3 region: CSALIGGTYGYTF. The V and J genes are TRBV20-1 and TRBJ1-2; as DNA is missing, the TRBD1 call by TCRdb cannot be tested. The germline CDR1 and CDR2 sequences are DFQATT and SNEGSKA (reference sequence). CDR3 length: 13 residues.

Frequency places this clonotype as medium-sized. The chain links TRBV19 to TRBJ2-7; lacking DNA, the TRBD1 call made by TCRdb goes unchecked. Germline CDR1 and CDR2: LNHDA and SQIVND (reference sequence). CDR3 length equals 15 residues. CDR3 sequence reads: CASSPPGGVTYEQYF.

V gene TRBV19 combines with J gene TRBJ1-5. Per germline, CDR1 LNHDA and CDR2 SQIVND (reference sequence). The CDR3 is 14 residues long. This CDR3 is CASSSAYSNQPQHF.

This clonotype is classed as medium-sized by frequency. The chain uses TRBV25-1 and TRBJ1-1; TCRdb calls TRBD1, which cannot be checked without DNA. The V gene's germline CDR1 is MGHDK and CDR2 SYGVNS. The CDR3 extends over 11 amino acids. The CDR3 here is CASNRDTEAFF. The complete variable domain, with remaining parts taken from reference TRBV25-1 and TRBJ1-1, reads EADIYQTPRYLVIGTGKKITLECSQTMGHDKMYWYQQDPGMELHLIHYSYGVNSTEKGDLSSESTVSRIRTEHFPLTLESARPSHTSQYLCASNRDTEAFFGQGTRLTVV.

Its frequency marks this clonotype as medium-sized. V usage is TRBV5-1 and J usage is TRBJ2-2. This CDR3 region has 13 residues. CDR1 and CDR2 from the germline V gene are SGHRS and YFSETQ. This CDR3 is CASSLDYTGELFF.

Judged by frequency, this clonotype is medium-sized (0.01 to 0.1%). This chain joins TRBV7-6 and TRBJ2-7; TCRdb names TRBD2, which stays unverified in the absence of DNA. The CDR3 sequence is 13 residues long. Germline CDR1 reads SGHVS; CDR2 reads FNYEAQ. CDR3 region: CASSLGESYEQYF.

By frequency, this clonotype registers medium-sized (0.01 to 0.1%). The chain employs TRBV18 and TRBJ2-7. The CDR3 has 17 residues. Germline values: CDR1 KGHSH, CDR2 LQKENI. This CDR3 reads CASSSSGRREFTYEQYF.

Considering frequency, this clonotype is large (0.1 to 1%). This chain uses TRBV6-5 with TRBJ1-1; TCRdb designates TRBD1, a call that cannot be tested without DNA. The CDR3 runs 13 residues. Germline loops: CDR1 MNHEY, CDR2 SVGAGI. The CDR3 sequence: CASSSGKGTEAFF.

In terms of frequency, this clonotype is medium-sized. The chain is built from TRBV27 and TRBJ2-1; TCRdb reports TRBD1, a call that lacks DNA to check it against. This CDR3 has 17 residues. The germline V gene encodes CDR1 MNHEY and CDR2 SMNVEV (reference sequence). The CDR3 loop is CASTPSVGEYSYNEQFF.

Frequency places this clonotype as large. The CDR3 loop reads CASSQEPGATGELFF. This rearrangement joins TRBV3-1 to TRBJ2-2; TCRdb's D call of TRBD1 is untestable without DNA. CDR3 length: 15 residues. Germline V CDR1 and CDR2: LGHDT, YNNKEL (reference sequence). Full variable domain (missing parts from reference TRBV3-1 and TRBJ2-2): DTAVSQTPKYLVTQMGNDKSIKCEQNLGHDTMYWYKQDSKKFLKIMFSYNNKELIINETVPNRFSPKSPDKAHLNLHINSLELGDSAVYFCASSQEPGATGELFFGEGSRLTVL.

Considering frequency, this clonotype is medium-sized. The genes are TRBV19 and TRBJ1-2. This CDR3 region has 13 residues. CDR1 and CDR2 from the germline V gene are LNHDA and SQIVND (reference sequence). The CDR3 loop reads CASGGALGYGYTF.

By frequency, this clonotype registers medium-sized (0.01 to 0.1%). V gene TRBV3-1 combines with J gene TRBJ1-4; the TCRdb call, TRBD1, lacks DNA for checking. Germline CDR1 and CDR2: LGHDT and YNNKEL (reference sequence). This CDR3 has 14 amino acids. CDR3 residues: CASSQAGAREKLFF.

This clonotype is labeled medium-sized (0.01 to 0.1%) based on frequency. J is TRBJ2-3 and V is TRBV15; lacking DNA, the TRBD1 call made by TCRdb goes unchecked. There are 16 residues in the CDR3. Germline lookup yields CDR1 LNHNV and CDR2 YYDKDF (reference sequence). The CDR3 loop is CATSRDPGTISDTQYF.

Measured by frequency, this clonotype is medium-sized. The CDR3 protein is CSARFLGRETQYF. J is TRBJ2-5 and V is TRBV20-1. CDR1 is DFQATT, CDR2 SNEGSKA, per germline (reference sequence). The CDR3 covers 13 residues.